Shown below are 3 T cell receptor beta chains from a single sample sequenced in a study of identical twins (dated by TCRdb to the mid-2010s). The library was prepared using 5' RACE. The data were produced on an Illumina HiSeq 2000. The raw public data were reprocessed by TCRdb itself: fastp quality trimming at Q25, MiXCR clonotype calling, in-frame beta chains only. Every distinct CDR3 protein forms one entry, paired with its most common genes and DNA. Here the sample has roughly 350,000 distinct CDR3 sequences; over 9% occur a single time. Around 7.2% of the sample lies in the top ten. The sample was also linked to a second study, of yellow fever vaccine responses in identical twins.

Sequencing was carried out using CD8+ T cells sorted from blood. The receptors were sampled from a young woman in good health.

This chain joins TRBV11-2 and TRBJ2-5; 10 bases map to TRBD2. The CDR3 contains 15 residues. Per germline, CDR1 SGHAT and CDR2 FQNNGV. Trimming cost V 1 base and J 8 bases; bases outside gene matches: 7. The CDR3 coding sequence is TGTGCCAGCAGCTTAGCTGCAGCGGGGGGGAGAACCCAGTACTTC. It codes for CASSLAAAGGRTQYF.

V usage is TRBV6-5 and J usage is TRBJ2-5; D unclear. V was shortened by 4 bases and J by 5 bases, with 11 bases between the two germline ends. Germline assignment: CDR1 MNHEY and CDR2 SVGAGI. This CDR3 region has 13 residues. The CDR3 loop is CASSSLSWETQYF. The DNA for the CDR3 is TGTGCCAGCAGTTCTCTGTCGTGGGAGACCCAGTACTTC.

Of note for this clonotype: The junction shows a germline mismatch at one end, possibly a read error. The V gene is TRBV7-2, the J gene TRBJ2-3; D is possibly TRBD1 (5 bases). Germline CDR1 and CDR2: SGHTA and FQGNSA. CDR3 length: 15 residues. CDR3 nucleotide sequence: TGTGCCAGGAGCTTATGGGGCGCTAGCACAGATACGCAGTATTTT. Residues: CARSLWGASTDTQYF.